This TCR beta chain emerged from a study of vaccination and CD4 T cells after COVID-19. Treatment specified: approximately nine-day PBMC culture with coronavirus spike peptide pools or control peptides (ViraFEST assay). In regard to this clonotype: Antigen unknown.

The CDR3 is 16 residues long. CDR1 and CDR2 from the germline V gene are MDHEN and SYDVKM. The V gene end was trimmed by 6 bases and the J gene end by 8 bases; junction bases not matched to a gene: 18. Study outcomes and limitations: 304 of 307 vaccine-specific clones from convalescent patients were spike mono-reactive.

Sequencing of DNA taken from cultured CD4+ T cells relied on the Oncomine TCR Beta short-read assay. Using the QIAamp micro DNA kit, genomic DNA was extracted from the CD4+ T cells that had been cultured. Each CDR3 protein is one row after TCRdb ran MiXCR on the PCR reads. The sample includes 11,000 to 15,000 distinct CDR3 sequences, less than 60% of them seen just once. This sequence joins TRBV28 and TRBJ1-2; 7 nucleotides align to TRBD1. The specimen was CD4+ T cells from blood, cultured in vitro. The sequence derives from a human donor who had recovered from COVID-19. In nucleotides, the CDR3 is TGTGCCAGCAGCGAGACGGGACAGTCCCCCGGGTTGGGCTACACCTTC. The encoded protein is CASSETGQSPGLGYTF.